These 25 T cell receptor beta chains were sequenced from one sample in a study of blood T cells in healthy people across ages. Combining a sample-barcoded 5' primer with a J-beta primer mix, a second PCR ran for roughly 6 to 12 cycles. MiXCR, applied by TCRdb to the 5' RACE reads, yields one record per CDR3 protein. The sample holds 600,000 to 1,000,000 distinct CDR3 sequences, roughly 60% seen once. Sequencing input: blood. The receptor set was obtained from a man younger than 40 in good health.

V is TRBV11-2 and J is TRBJ2-3, with a tentative D call TRBD2 (6 bases). Germline values: CDR1 SGHAT, CDR2 FQNNGV. V was cut by 8 bases and J by 2 bases, with 14 bases left in between. CDR3 length: 14 amino acids. The chain's CDR3 is CASGTSRTTDTQYF. The CDR3 coding sequence is TGTGCCAGCGGTACTAGCAGAACCACAGATACGCAGTATTTT.

The chain couples TRBV3-1 to TRBJ2-5; TRBD2 matches 8 bases. Germline CDR1 and CDR2: LGHDT and YNNKEL (reference sequence). There are 14 residues in the CDR3. V lost 6 bases, J lost 2 bases, and 5 bases stayed unmatched. CDR3 nucleotide sequence: TGTGCCAGCAGTAACGCGGGAGGACAAGAGACCCAGTACTTC. This encodes CASSNAGGQETQYF.

The genes are TRBV20-1 and TRBJ2-7, with D possibly matching TRBD2 (6 bases). This CDR3 has 13 amino acids. In germline, CDR1 is DFQATT, CDR2 SNEGSKA (reference sequence). Trimming left V 5 bases short and J 10 bases short, with 21 bases between. CDR3 sequence: CSAPRSGTQTQYF. The CDR3, as DNA: TGCAGTGCTCCTCGCTCCGGGACTCAAACCCAGTACTTC.

The sample holds one count of this clonotype. The chain couples TRBV28 to TRBJ1-5; possibly TRBD1 for D (6 bases). CDR3 length: 14 amino acids. Between the trimmed V and J ends, which lost 3 bases and 4 bases, there was a span of 10 bases. Germline-derived CDR1 and CDR2 are MDHEN and SYDVKM. Here the CDR3 reads CASSFDRRNQPQHF. The CDR3 region has the DNA TGTGCCAGCAGTTTCGACAGGAGGAATCAGCCCCAGCATTTT.

J is TRBJ1-2 and V is TRBV28; D may be TRBD1 (5 bases). Germline lookup yields CDR1 MDHEN and CDR2 SYDVKM. The V end was cut by 5 bases, the J end by 3 bases, with 13 bases between. The CDR3 spans 14 residues. CDR3 in amino acids: CASSPGTAYYGYTF. The CDR3 coding sequence is TGTGCCAGCAGTCCCGGGACGGCCTACTATGGCTACACCTTC.

This chain links TRBV20-1 with TRBJ1-6; the D is unclear. The V end was cut by 0 bases, the J end by 0 bases, with 18 bases between. From germline, CDR1 is DFQATT and CDR2 SNEGSKA (reference sequence). This CDR3 is 19 amino acids long. The CDR3 reads CSARDLGVGFVSYNSPLHF. The CDR3 bases are TGCAGTGCTAGAGACCTCGGGGTGGGGTTTGTCTCCTATAATTCACCCCTCCACTTT.

This sequence joins TRBV2 and TRBJ2-7, with D unresolved. V was pared by 2 bases and J by 0 bases, with 11 bases between. Germline V CDR1 and CDR2: SNHLY, FYNNEI. This CDR3 contains 15 residues. The CDR3 DNA reads TGTGCCAGCAGTGAATTGTCCCTCCGCTCCTACGAGCAGTACTTC. Protein: CASSELSLRSYEQYF.

This clonotype appeared a few times. Relative to the germline gene, one junction end is altered; a read error may explain this. The V and J genes are TRBV7-2 and TRBJ2-3; D is possibly TRBD2 (6 bases). This CDR3 has 15 residues. Germline-derived CDR1 and CDR2 are SGHTA and FQGNSA. DNA of the CDR3: TGTGCCAGCAGGTTAGCGGCTCCTAGCACAGATACGCAGTATTTT. Translation gives CASRLAAPSTDTQYF.

The CDR3 nucleotides are TGTGCCATCAGTGCGGTGACAGGGAGCACAGATACGCAGTATTTT. Its translation: CAISAVTGSTDTQYF. The chain uses TRBV10-3 and TRBJ2-3, with 7 bases that match TRBD1. CDR1 is ENHRY and CDR2 is SYGVKD in the germline V gene. The V and J ends lost 4 bases and 0 bases, in that order; junction bases with no gene match: 4. This CDR3 has 15 residues.

This clonotype came up a few times. V gene TRBV7-9 combines with J gene TRBJ2-1; maybe TRBD1 (6 bases). V lost 5 bases, J lost 0 bases, and 11 bases lay in between. The CDR3 has 15 amino acids. Germline V lookup: CDR1 SEHNR, CDR2 FQNEAQ (reference sequence). The CDR3 DNA reads TGTGCCAGCAGCCAAGGGACAAGCTCCTACAATGAGCAGTTCTTC. Translation: CASSQGTSSYNEQFF.

This chain uses TRBV5-1 with TRBJ2-4, with 7 bases that match TRBD1. The J call may not be correct, given that the DNA end is closer to TRBJ2-7. The CDR3 runs 19 residues. From germline, CDR1 is SGHRS and CDR2 YFSETQ. CDR3 protein: CASSGEPGQYRATGYEQYF. DNA for the CDR3: TGCGCCAGCAGCGGTGAACCGGGACAGTATCGAGCCACGGGATACGAGCAGTACTTC.

The CDR3 reads CSVEDGAASSYEQYF. The DNA for the CDR3 is TGCAGCGTTGAAGATGGGGCTGCGAGCTCCTACGAGCAGTACTTC. The rearrangement joins TRBV29-1 to TRBJ2-7; TRBD1 is a possible D gene (5 bases). V shed 0 bases and J shed 0 bases, with 12 bases lying between them. The CDR3 contains 15 residues. The germline V gene has CDR1 SQVTM and CDR2 ANQGSEA.

This clonotype was counted a few times. Possible read error: a much larger clone is one base away. The chain is built from TRBV24-1 and TRBJ2-1, with TRBD1 matching over 8 bases. Germline CDR1 reads KGHDR; CDR2 reads SFDVKD. With 3 bases clipped from V and 9 bases from J, the junction kept 9 bases outside the gene matches. The CDR3 length is 15 residues. The CDR3 loop reads CATSDVGRGPAEQFF. CDR3 DNA sequence: TGTGCCACCAGTGATGTAGGCAGGGGGCCGGCTGAGCAGTTCTTC.

V gene TRBV7-3 combines with J gene TRBJ2-1, with 8 nucleotides matching TRBD2. Germline lookup yields CDR1 SGHTA and CDR2 FQGTGA. With 1 base clipped from V and 5 bases from J, the junction kept 10 bases outside the gene matches. The CDR3 loop spans 17 amino acids. The CDR3 loop reads CASSLRVAGGTHNEQFF. CDR3 in DNA: TGTGCCAGCAGCTTAAGAGTGGCGGGAGGTACCCACAATGAGCAGTTCTTC.

J is TRBJ2-4 and V is TRBV20-1; 12 bases align to TRBD2. Matching the DNA end better, TRBJ2-7 makes the J call doubtful. The CDR3 consists of 16 residues. Germline CDR1 is DFQATT and CDR2 is SNEGSKA (reference sequence). The CDR3 DNA is TGCAGTGCTTCCACGACGACGACTAGCGGGGGATACGAGCAGTACTTC. It codes for CSASTTTTSGGYEQYF.

The J gene is TRBJ2-7, the V gene TRBV29-1; D gene uncertain. Germline V gene sequence: CDR1 SQVTM, CDR2 ANQGSEA. Trimming took 6 bases from V and 6 from J, leaving 15 bases between them. This CDR3 is 12 amino acids long. Here the CDR3 DNA reads TGCAGCGTGGCGAATTTTCCGGGCGAGCAGTACTTC. This sequence encodes CSVANFPGEQYF.

The V and J genes are TRBV14 and TRBJ2-1; D may be TRBD1 (6 bases). Germline CDR1 SGHDN, CDR2 FVKESK. Deletions cut 3 bases from V and 5 bases from J, with 17 bases between. CDR3 size: 16 residues. CDR3 loop: CASSHTRTVPDNEQFF. In DNA form, the CDR3 reads TGTGCCAGCAGCCACACGAGGACAGTGCCCGACAATGAGCAGTTCTTC.

The V gene is TRBV5-1, the J gene TRBJ2-3; maybe TRBD2 (6 bases). CDR1 is SGHRS and CDR2 is YFSETQ in the germline V gene. V was shortened by 1 base and J by 6 bases, with 15 bases between the two germline ends. The CDR3 totals 15 residues. The CDR3 spells CASSLLGTLRDTQYF. CDR3 in DNA: TGCGCCAGCAGCTTGTTGGGGACTCTTCGGGATACGCAGTATTTT.

The V and J genes are TRBV14 and TRBJ1-1; no reliable D call. Germline loops: CDR1 SGHDN, CDR2 FVKESK. The CDR3 has 14 residues. V dropped 2 bases and J dropped 0 bases, with 7 bases sitting between them. CDR3 DNA: TGTGCCAGCAGCCAACGGCCGTTGAACACTGAAGCTTTCTTT. This translates into CASSQRPLNTEAFF.

J is TRBJ2-2 and V is TRBV11-2; TRBD2 agrees at 7 bases. Per germline, CDR1 SGHAT and CDR2 FQNNGV. The CDR3 sequence is 15 residues long. V was clipped by 2 bases and J by 5 bases; unmatched bases: 5. The CDR3 reads CASSLRAGETGELFF. Here the CDR3 DNA reads TGTGCCAGCAGCTTACGCGCGGGAGAGACCGGGGAGCTGTTTTTT. The complete variable domain, with remaining parts taken from reference TRBV11-2 and TRBJ2-2, reads EAGVAQSPRYKIIEKRQSVAFWCNPISGHATLYWYQQILGQGPKLLIQFQNNGVVDDSQLPKDRFSAERLKGVDSTLKIQPAKLEDSAVYLCASSLRAGETGELFFGEGSRLTVL.

This chain links TRBV28 with TRBJ2-1, with D possibly matching TRBD2 (5 bases). V was clipped by 7 bases and J by 2 bases, with 18 bases between them. CDR3 length: 16 amino acids. The germline V gene encodes CDR1 MDHEN and CDR2 SYDVKM. CDR3 sequence: CASNPSAAGAYNEQFF. The CDR3 DNA reads TGTGCCAGCAACCCTTCAGCGGCCGGGGCCTACAATGAGCAGTTCTTC.

The chain carries TRBV6-2 or TRBV6-3 and TRBJ2-6; 8 bases agree with TRBD1. Germline CDR1 is MNHEY and CDR2 is SVGEGT. The CDR3 totals 15 residues. The trim removed 7 bases at V and 4 bases at J, leaving 6 bases unmatched. CDR3 bases: TGTGCCAGCACCTCAGGGGGCTCGGGGGCCAACGTCCTGACTTTC. Residues: CASTSGGSGANVLTF.

This clonotype is a singleton in its sample. The gene calls are TRBV2 and TRBJ2-7; TRBD2 agrees at 7 bases. The J call is in doubt because the DNA end fits TRBJ2-4 better. The germline gives CDR1 SNHLY, CDR2 FYNNEI. CDR3 length equals 15 residues. This CDR3 is CASSQRGAWGNIQYF. CDR3 nucleotide sequence: TGTGCCAGCAGCCAGCGGGGTGCGTGGGGAAACATTCAGTACTTC.

The chain is built from TRBV6-5 and TRBJ2-3; 9 bases line up with TRBD1. CDR1 and CDR2 (germline): MNHEY, SVGAGI. The V gene end was trimmed by 6 bases and the J gene end by 1 base; junction bases not matched to a gene: 5. This CDR3 has 15 amino acids. In DNA, the CDR3 is TGTGCCAGCAGAGGCCGGGACAGGGGCACAGATACGCAGTATTTT. As protein: CASRGRDRGTDTQYF.

The J gene is TRBJ1-5, the V gene TRBV7-9; possible D gene TRBD1, 5 bases. The CDR3 has 12 residues. Germline CDR1 SEHNR, CDR2 FQNEAQ (reference sequence). Trimming cost V 4 bases and J 8 bases, with 9 bases left between them. The CDR3 DNA is TGTGCCAGCAGCTCCTCGGGGGAGCCCCAGCATTTT. This sequence encodes CASSSSGEPQHF.